The subject of this entry is one T cell receptor beta chain. The sample comes from a study of cytomegalovirus exposure and HLA in healthy donors. The V segment lost 5 bases and the J segment 6 bases; nucleotides outside the gene matches: 9. CDR1 and CDR2 from the germline V gene are SGHTA and FQGNSA. The CDR3 spans 15 residues. Profiling relied on immunoSEQ multiplex PCR, and the TCRdb table lists in-frame clones only, not all of them. Among approximately 150,000 clones, approximately 90% were seen once, and the ten largest hold 4.5%. Sequencing input: PBMCs. The chain uses TRBV7-2 and TRBJ2-1, with 8 bases aligning to TRBD1. The source is a young man in good health and CMV-seropositive. CDR3 sequence (DNA): TGTGCCAGCAGCCGTGGACAGGGATCGATCAATGAGCAGTTCTTC. Its translation: CASSRGQGSINEQFF. Combining the CDR3 with reference TRBV7-2 and TRBJ2-1 gives the whole variable domain GAGVSQSPSNKVTEKGKDVELRCDPISGHTALYWYRQSLGQGLEFLIYFQGNSAPDKSGLPSDRFSAERTGGSVSTLTIQRTQQEDSAVYLCASSRGQGSINEQFFGPGTRLTVL.